This T cell receptor (beta chain) was sequenced during a study of early T cells in non-severe SARS-CoV-2 infection. Study-level background: The input, bulk RNA from unsorted whole blood, was sequenced, and chains were unpaired. Study-wide results and caveats: Matches to VDJdb favored anti-spike CD8 responses and missed private and CD4 specificities.

Separate cDNA molecules each had unique molecular identifiers attached to them. MiXCR, applied by TCRdb to the 5' RACE reads, yields one record per CDR3 protein. The data contain approximately 97,000 distinct CDR3 sequences, about 11% of them singletons. Regarding this clonotype: Its antigen remains unidentified.

Germline-derived CDR1 and CDR2 are MNHEY and SVGAGI. This CDR3 region has 11 residues. With 8 bases removed from V and 6 bases from J, the gap between germline ends came to 11 bases. The sequences come from whole blood, collected at baseline. The sequence derives from an adult who was a healthcare worker with PCR-confirmed SARS-CoV-2 infection or an uninfected control (not recorded which). The V and J genes are TRBV6-5 and TRBJ2-7; D possibly uses TRBD1 or TRBD2 (5 bases each). CDR3 in amino acids: CASGGLSEQYF. CDR3 in DNA: TGTGCCAGCGGGGGTCTAAGCGAGCAGTACTTC.